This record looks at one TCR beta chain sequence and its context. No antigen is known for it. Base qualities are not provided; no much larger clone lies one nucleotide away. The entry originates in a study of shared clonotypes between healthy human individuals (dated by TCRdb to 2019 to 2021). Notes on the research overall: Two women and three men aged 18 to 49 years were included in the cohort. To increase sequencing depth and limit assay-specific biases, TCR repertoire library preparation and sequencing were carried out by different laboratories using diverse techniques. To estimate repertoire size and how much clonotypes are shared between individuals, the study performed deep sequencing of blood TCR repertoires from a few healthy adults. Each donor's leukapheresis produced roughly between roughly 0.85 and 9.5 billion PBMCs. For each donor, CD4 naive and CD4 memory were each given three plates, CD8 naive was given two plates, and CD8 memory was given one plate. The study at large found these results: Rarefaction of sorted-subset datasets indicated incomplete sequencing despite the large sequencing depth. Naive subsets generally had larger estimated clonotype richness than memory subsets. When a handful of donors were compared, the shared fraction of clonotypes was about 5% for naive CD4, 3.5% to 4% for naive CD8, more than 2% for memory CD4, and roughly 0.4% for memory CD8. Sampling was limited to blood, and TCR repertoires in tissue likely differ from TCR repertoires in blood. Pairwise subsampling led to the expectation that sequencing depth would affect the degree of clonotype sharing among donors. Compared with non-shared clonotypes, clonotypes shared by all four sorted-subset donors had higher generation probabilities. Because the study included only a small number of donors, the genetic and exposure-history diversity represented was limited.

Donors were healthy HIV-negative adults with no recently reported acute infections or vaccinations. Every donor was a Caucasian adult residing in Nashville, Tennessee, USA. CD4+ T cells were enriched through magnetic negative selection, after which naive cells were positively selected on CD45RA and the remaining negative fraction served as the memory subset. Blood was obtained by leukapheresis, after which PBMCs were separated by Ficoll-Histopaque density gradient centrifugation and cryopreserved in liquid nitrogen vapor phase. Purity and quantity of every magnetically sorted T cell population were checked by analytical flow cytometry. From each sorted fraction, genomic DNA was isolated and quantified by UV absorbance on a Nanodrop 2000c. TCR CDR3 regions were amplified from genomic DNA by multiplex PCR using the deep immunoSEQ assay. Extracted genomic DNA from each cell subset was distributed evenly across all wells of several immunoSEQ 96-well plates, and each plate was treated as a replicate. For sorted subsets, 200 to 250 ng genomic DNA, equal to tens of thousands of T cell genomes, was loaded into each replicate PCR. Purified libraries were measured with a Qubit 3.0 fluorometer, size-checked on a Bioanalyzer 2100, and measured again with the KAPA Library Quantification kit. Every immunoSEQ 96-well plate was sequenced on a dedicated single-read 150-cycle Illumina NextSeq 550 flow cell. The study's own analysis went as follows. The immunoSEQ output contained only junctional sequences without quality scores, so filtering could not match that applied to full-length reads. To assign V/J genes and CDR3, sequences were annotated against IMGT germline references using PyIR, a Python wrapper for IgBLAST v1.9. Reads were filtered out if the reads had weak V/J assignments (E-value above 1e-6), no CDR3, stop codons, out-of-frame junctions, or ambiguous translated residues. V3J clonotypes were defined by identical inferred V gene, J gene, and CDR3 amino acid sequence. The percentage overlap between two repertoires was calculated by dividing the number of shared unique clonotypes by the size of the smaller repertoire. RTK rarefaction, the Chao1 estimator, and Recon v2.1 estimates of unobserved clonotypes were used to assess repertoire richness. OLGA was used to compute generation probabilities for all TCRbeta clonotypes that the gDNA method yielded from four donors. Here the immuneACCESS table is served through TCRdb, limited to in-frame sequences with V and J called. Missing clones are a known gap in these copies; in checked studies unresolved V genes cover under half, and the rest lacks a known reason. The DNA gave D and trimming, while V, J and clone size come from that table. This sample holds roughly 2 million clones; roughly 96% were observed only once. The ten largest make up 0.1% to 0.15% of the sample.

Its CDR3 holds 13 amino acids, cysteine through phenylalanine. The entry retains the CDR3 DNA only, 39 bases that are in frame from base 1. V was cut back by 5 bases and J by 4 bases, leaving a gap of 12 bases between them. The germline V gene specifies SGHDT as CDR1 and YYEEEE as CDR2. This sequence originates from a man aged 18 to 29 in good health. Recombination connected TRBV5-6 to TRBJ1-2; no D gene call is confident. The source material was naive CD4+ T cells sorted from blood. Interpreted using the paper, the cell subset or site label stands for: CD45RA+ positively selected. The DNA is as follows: TGTGCCAGCAGGCTGAGAGGAGTCTATGGCTACACCTTC. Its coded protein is CASRLRGVYGYTF.